This TCR beta chain stems from a study of shared clonotypes between healthy human individuals (TCRdb year 2020). Study-wide context: The cohort comprised a couple of women and a few men aged 18 to 49 years. To estimate repertoire size and how much clonotypes are shared between individuals, the study performed deep sequencing of blood TCR repertoires from roughly five healthy adults. Different laboratories and diverse techniques were used to prepare libraries and sequence TCR repertoires, to increase sequencing depth and limit assay-specific biases. Each donor's leukapheresis produced roughly between roughly 0.85 and 10 billion PBMCs.

The donors were healthy, HIV-negative adults who had no recently reported acute infections or vaccinations. Every donor was a Caucasian adult living in Nashville, Tennessee, USA. For unsorted samples, tens of millions of PBMCs were counted, and genomic DNA was extracted using the QIAamp DNA Blood Mini kit. Blood was collected by leukapheresis, and PBMCs were isolated by Ficoll-Histopaque density gradient centrifugation and then cryopreserved in liquid nitrogen vapor phase. Broader findings and caveats from the paper: Sampling was limited to blood, and TCR repertoires in tissue likely differ from TCR repertoires in blood. The small number of donors limited the genetic and exposure-history diversity represented. Pairwise subsampling led to the expectation that sequencing depth would affect the degree of clonotype sharing among donors.

To note about this clone: The target of this receptor is not known. A far larger clone is one base from this, pointing to a likely read error.

Using the deep immunoSEQ assay, TCR CDR3 regions were amplified from genomic DNA by multiplex PCR. Extracted genomic DNA from each cell subset was spread evenly across all wells of several immunoSEQ 96-well plates, with each plate serving as a replicate. For unsorted PBMC, 300 ng genomic DNA, equal to 30,000 or so T cell genomes, was loaded into each replicate PCR. Ten immunoSEQ deep assay plates were used to sequence unsorted PBMC genomic DNA. The purified libraries were quantified using a Qubit 3.0 fluorometer, sized with a Bioanalyzer 2100, and then quantified again using the KAPA Library Quantification kit. Every immunoSEQ 96-well plate was sequenced on a separate single-read 150-cycle Illumina NextSeq 550 flow cell. Turning to the authors' computational methods: Because the immunoSEQ output included only junctional sequences and no quality scores, the filtering could not be the same as the filtering used for full-length reads. To assign V/J genes and CDR3, sequences were annotated using PyIR, a Python wrapper for IgBLAST v1.9, with IMGT germline references. Any read was removed if the V/J assignment was weak (E-value above 1e-6), the CDR3 was missing, or the read contained stop codons, out-of-frame junctions, or ambiguous translated residues. V3J clonotypes were defined as sequences sharing the same inferred V gene, J gene, and CDR3 amino acid sequence. Percentage overlap between repertoires was computed as shared unique clonotypes divided by the size of the smaller repertoire. Repertoire richness was assessed with RTK rarefaction, the Chao1 estimator, and Recon v2.1 estimates of unobserved clonotypes. In TCRdb, the immuneACCESS table is reduced to in-frame sequences with V and J assigned. These tables do not hold every clone; where another copy was compared, an unresolved V gene accounts for under half, and the others remain unexplained. D and trimming were read from the DNA, whereas the V and J calls and clone size are those reported in that table. In all, the sample holds about 600,000 clones, and around three quarters of those were seen once. Of the sample, 12% falls within the top ten clones.

CDR1 and CDR2, looked up from the germline V gene, are SQVTM and ANQGSEA. Inclusive of the bounding cysteine and phenylalanine, the CDR3 is 11 residues long. The CDR3 DNA has 33 bases and is translated from base 1. V loses 6 bases of germline sequence and J loses 11 bases, and the interval between the two ends is 16 bases. This chain is built from TRBV29-1 and TRBJ1-1; TRBD1 is a weak D gene call, 5 bases matching. The sample comprised PBMCs. The receptor was isolated from a woman in her thirties or forties in good health. Some clones in this sample may be carry-over from other donors' samples. The CDR3 protein sequence reads: CSVDRGETAFF. The DNA sequence is TGCAGCGTGGACCGGGGGGAAACGGCTTTCTTT.